A single sample gave rise to the 5 T cell receptor beta chains below, sequenced in a study of T cell changes during pregnancy in multiple sclerosis. Assay used: immunoSEQ multiplex PCR; TCRdb lists only in-frame clones, some missing. The sample records some 64,000 clones, roughly 90% being singletons. Material: peripheral blood, obtained in the first trimester of pregnancy. These receptors were obtained from a female donor in good health, enrolled as a control in a pregnancy study.

This clone was seen only a few times. The CDR3 DNA is TGCAGCGTTGAAGATAAGAGTGAGGCTTTCTTT. Residues: CSVEDKSEAFF. The chain employs TRBV29-1 and TRBJ1-1, with D unresolved. V was clipped by 0 bases and J by 11 bases, with 10 bases between them. There are 11 residues in the CDR3. The germline gives CDR1 SQVTM, CDR2 ANQGSEA.

CDR3 nucleotide sequence: TGTGCCAGCAGTCCTGACAGGGGGCGAACTGAAGCTTTCTTT. This encodes CASSPDRGRTEAFF. The chain couples TRBV28 to TRBJ1-1; 10 positions agree with TRBD1. V gave up 5 bases and J gave up 5 bases; unmatched junction bases: 5. Germline V gene data show CDR1 as MDHEN and CDR2 as SYDVKM. CDR3 length: 14 residues.

This clone was detected once. This sequence joins TRBV7-2 and TRBJ2-5; TRBD1 matches at 11 bases. With V trimmed by 5 bases and J by 4 bases, 6 bases remained unmatched. Germline V CDR1 and CDR2: SGHTA, FQGNSA. CDR3 length: 15 residues. CDR3 nucleotides: TGTGCCAGCAGCACTCACGGGACAGGGGGAGAGACCCAGTACTTC. Its protein is CASSTHGTGGETQYF.

The CDR3 coding sequence is TGCGCCAGCAGCCAAGATTCTGCGGGGGCACCTACCGGAAACACCATATATTTT. Encoded protein: CASSQDSAGAPTGNTIYF. The chain is built from TRBV4-3 and TRBJ1-3, with D possibly matching TRBD1 (6 bases). CDR1 is LGHNA, CDR2 YSLEER, per germline. This CDR3 is built from 18 residues. V shed 0 bases and J shed 4 bases, with 19 bases lying between them.

A few counts support this clone. The genes are TRBV18 and TRBJ1-2; D possibly corresponds to TRBD1 (5 bases). There are 12 residues in the CDR3. Trimming shortened V by 3 bases and J by 5 bases, and 7 bases separated the two germline ends. Germline-derived CDR1 and CDR2 are KGHSH and LQKENI. The CDR3 coding sequence is TGTGCCAGCTCACCGACAGATTATGGCTACACCTTC. This encodes CASSPTDYGYTF. Looking up the rest from reference TRBV18 and TRBJ1-2 gives the full variable domain: NAGVMQNPRHLVRRRGQEARLRCSPMKGHSHVYWYRQLPEEGLKFMVYLQKENIIDESGMPKERFSAEFPKEGPSILRIQQVVRGDSAAYFCASSPTDYGYTFGSGTRLTVV.